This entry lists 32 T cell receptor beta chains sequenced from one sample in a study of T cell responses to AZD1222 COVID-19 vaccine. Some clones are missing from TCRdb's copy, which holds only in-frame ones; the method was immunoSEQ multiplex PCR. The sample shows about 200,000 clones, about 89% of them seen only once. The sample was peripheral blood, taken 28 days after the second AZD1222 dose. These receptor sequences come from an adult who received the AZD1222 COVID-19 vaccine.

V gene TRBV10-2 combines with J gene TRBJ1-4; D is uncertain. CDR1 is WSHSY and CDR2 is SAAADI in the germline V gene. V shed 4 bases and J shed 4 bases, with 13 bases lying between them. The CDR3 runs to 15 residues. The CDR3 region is CASSAPKAGNEKLFF. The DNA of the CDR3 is TGCGCCAGCAGTGCCCCAAAAGCAGGTAATGAAAAACTGTTTTTT.

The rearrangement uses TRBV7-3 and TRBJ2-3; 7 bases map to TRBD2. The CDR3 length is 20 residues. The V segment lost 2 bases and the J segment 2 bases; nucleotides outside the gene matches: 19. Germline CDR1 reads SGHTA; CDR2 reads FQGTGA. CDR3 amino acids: CASSLRGVLAPPQSTDTQYF. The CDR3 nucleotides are TGTGCCAGCAGCTTACGGGGGGTCCTAGCGCCCCCCCAGTCCACAGATACGCAGTATTTT.

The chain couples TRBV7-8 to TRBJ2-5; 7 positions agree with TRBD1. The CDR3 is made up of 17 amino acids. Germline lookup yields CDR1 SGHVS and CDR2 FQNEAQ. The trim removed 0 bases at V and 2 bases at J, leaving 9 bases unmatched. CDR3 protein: CASSLAQRPGQQETQYF. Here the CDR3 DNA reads TGTGCCAGCAGCTTAGCGCAGCGTCCGGGACAGCAAGAGACCCAGTACTTC.

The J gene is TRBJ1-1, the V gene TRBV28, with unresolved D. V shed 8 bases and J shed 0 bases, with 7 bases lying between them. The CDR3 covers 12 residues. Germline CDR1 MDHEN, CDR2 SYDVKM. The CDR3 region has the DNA TGTGCCAGCGGACCATTGAACACTGAAGCTTTCTTT. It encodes CASGPLNTEAFF.

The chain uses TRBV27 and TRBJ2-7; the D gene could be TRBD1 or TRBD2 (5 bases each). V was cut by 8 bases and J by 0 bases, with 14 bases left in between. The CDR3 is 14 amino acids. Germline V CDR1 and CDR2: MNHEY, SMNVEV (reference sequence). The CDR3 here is CASSEAGTSYEQYF. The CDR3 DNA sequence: TGTGCCAGCTCAGAGGCAGGGACCTCCTACGAGCAGTACTTC.

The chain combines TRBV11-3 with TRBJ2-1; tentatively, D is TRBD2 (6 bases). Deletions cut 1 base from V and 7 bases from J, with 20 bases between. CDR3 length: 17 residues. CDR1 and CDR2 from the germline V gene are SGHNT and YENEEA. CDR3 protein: CASSLGSAGTPRNEQFF. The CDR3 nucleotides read TGTGCCAGCAGCTTAGGATCGGCGGGGACCCCAAGGAATGAGCAGTTCTTC.

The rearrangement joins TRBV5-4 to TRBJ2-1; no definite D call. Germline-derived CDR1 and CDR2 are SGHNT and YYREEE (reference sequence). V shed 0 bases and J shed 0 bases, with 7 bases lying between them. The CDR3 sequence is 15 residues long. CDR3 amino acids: CASSLDVSSYNEQFF. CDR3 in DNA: TGTGCCAGCAGCTTGGACGTTAGCTCCTACAATGAGCAGTTCTTC.

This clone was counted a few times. CDR3 protein: CASRWDRFNYGYTF. CDR3 nucleotide sequence: TGTGCCAGCAGATGGGACAGGTTTAACTATGGCTACACCTTC. V usage is TRBV28 and J usage is TRBJ1-2, with 8 bases lining up with TRBD1. V shed 6 bases and J 1 base; nucleotides not matched to a gene: 4. Germline V CDR1 and CDR2: MDHEN, SYDVKM. This CDR3 spans 14 amino acids.

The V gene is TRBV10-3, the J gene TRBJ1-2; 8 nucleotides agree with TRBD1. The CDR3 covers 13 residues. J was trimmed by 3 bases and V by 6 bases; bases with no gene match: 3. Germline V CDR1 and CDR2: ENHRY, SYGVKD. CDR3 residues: CAISGQGYYGYTF. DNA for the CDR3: TGTGCCATCAGCGGACAGGGTTACTATGGCTACACCTTC.

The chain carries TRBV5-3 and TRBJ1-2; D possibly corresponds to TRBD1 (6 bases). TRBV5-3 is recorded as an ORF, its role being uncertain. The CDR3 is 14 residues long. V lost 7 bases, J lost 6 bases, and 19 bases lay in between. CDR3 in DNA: TGTGCCAGACAATCCCAGGGCAGGGGAAATGGCTACACCTTC. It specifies CARQSQGRGNGYTF.

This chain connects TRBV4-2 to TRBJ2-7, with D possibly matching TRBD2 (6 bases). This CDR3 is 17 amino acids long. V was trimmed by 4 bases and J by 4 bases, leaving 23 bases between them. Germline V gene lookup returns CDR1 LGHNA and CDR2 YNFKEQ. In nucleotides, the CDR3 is TGTGCCAGCAGCCGCTCCTTGCCAGCGGGCCCCTGGTACGAGCAGTACTTC. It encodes CASSRSLPAGPWYEQYF.

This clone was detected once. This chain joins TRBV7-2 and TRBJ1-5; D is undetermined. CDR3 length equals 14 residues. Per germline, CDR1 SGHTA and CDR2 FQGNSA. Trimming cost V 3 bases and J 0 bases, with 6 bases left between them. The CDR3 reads CASSFSGSNQPQHF. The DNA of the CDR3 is TGTGCCAGCAGCTTCTCTGGTAGCAATCAGCCCCAGCATTTT.

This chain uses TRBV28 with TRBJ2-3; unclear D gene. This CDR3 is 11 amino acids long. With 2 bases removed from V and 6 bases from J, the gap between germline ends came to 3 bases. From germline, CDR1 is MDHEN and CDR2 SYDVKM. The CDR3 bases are TGTGCCAGCAGTTTAACGGATACGCAGTATTTT. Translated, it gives CASSLTDTQYF.

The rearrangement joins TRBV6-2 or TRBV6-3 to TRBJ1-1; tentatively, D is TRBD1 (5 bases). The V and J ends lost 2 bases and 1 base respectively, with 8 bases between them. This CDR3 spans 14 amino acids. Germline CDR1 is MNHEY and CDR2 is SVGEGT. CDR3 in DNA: TGTGCCAGCAGTTACCTGGGGGAGAACACTGAAGCTTTCTTT. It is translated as CASSYLGENTEAFF.

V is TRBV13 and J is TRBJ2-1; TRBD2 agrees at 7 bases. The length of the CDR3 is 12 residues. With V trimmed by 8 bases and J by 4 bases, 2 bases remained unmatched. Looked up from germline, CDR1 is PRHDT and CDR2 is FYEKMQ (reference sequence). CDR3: CASRGVYNEQFF. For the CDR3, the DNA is TGTGCCAGCCGGGGGGTTTACAATGAGCAGTTCTTC.

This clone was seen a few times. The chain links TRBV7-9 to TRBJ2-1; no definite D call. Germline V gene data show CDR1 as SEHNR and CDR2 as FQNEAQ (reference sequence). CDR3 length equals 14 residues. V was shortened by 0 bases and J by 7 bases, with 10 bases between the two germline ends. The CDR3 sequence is CASSLAGGRNEQFF. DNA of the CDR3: TGTGCCAGCAGCTTAGCCGGTGGGCGGAATGAGCAGTTCTTC.

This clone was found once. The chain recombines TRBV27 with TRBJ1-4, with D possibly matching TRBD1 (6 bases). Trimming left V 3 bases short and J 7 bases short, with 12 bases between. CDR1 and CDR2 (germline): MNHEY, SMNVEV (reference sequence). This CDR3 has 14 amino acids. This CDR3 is CASSFFRGGEKLFF. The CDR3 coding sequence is TGTGCCAGCAGTTTTTTCAGGGGTGGTGAAAAACTGTTTTTT.

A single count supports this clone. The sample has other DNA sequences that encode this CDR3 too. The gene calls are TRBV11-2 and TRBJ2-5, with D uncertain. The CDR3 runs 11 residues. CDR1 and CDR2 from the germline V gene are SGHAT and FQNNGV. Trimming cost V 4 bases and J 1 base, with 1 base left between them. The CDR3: CASSSQETQYF. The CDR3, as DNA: TGTGCCAGCAGCTCCCAAGAGACCCAGTACTTC.

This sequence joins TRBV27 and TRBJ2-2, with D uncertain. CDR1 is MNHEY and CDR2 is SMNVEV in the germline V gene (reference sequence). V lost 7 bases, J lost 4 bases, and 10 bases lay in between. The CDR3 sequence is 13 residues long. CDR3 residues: CASTSVGTGELFF. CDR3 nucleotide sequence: TGTGCCAGCACCTCGGTGGGCACCGGGGAGCTGTTTTTT.

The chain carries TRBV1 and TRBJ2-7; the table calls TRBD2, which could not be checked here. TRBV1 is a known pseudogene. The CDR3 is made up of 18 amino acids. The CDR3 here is CTSSLWVAGGPGFNEQYF. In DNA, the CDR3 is TGCACCAGCAGCCTCTGGGTAGCGGGAGGGCCGGGGTTCAACGAGCAGTACTTC.

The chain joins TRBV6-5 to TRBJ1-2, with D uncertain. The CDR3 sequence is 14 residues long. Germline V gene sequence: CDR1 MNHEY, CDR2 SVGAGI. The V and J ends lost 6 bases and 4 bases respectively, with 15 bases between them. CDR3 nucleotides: TGTGCCAGCAGCCGGTCGTGGCAGGTCTATGGCTACACCTTC. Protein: CASSRSWQVYGYTF.

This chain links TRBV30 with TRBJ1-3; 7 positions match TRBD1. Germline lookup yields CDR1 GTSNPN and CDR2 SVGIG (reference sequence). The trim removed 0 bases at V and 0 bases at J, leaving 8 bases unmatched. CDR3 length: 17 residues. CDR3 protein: CAWSVGGGSSSGNTIYF. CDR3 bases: TGTGCCTGGAGTGTAGGAGGGGGCTCCAGCTCTGGAAACACCATATATTTT.

The CDR3 coding sequence is TGTGCCAGCAGCCGCATGAGCGATGAGCAGTTCTTC. Its protein is CASSRMSDEQFF. This chain uses TRBV11-1 with TRBJ2-1, with D uncertain. V gave up 5 bases and J gave up 8 bases, with 10 bases separating them. From germline, CDR1 is SGHAT and CDR2 FQDESV (reference sequence). There are 12 residues in the CDR3.

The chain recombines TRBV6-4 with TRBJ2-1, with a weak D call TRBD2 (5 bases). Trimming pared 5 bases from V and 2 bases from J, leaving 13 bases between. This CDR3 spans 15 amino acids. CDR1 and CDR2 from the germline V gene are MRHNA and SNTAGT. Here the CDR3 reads CASSTSSGTYNEQFF. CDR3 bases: TGTGCCAGCAGTACCTCCAGCGGAACCTACAATGAGCAGTTCTTC.

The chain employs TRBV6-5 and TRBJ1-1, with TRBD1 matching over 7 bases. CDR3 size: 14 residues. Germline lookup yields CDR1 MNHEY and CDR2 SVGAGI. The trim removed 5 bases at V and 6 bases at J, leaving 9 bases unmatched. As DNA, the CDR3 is TGTGCCAGCAGTACAGGGGATAAGTGGTCTGAAGCTTTCTTT. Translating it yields CASSTGDKWSEAFF.

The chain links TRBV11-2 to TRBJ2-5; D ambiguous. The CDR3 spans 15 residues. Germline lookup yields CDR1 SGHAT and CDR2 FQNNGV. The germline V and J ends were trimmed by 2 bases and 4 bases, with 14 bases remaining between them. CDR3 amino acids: CASSLNPPSPETQYF. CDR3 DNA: TGTGCCAGCAGCTTAAACCCGCCCTCCCCAGAGACCCAGTACTTC.

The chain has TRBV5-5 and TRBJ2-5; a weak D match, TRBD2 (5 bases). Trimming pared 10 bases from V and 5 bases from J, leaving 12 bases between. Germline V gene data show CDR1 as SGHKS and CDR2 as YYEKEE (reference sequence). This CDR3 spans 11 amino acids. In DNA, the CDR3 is TGTGCCTGCCAGAGGGAGGAGACCCAGTACTTC. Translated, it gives CACQREETQYF. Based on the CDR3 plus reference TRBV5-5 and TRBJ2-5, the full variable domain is DAGVTQSPTHLIKTRGQQVTLRCSPISGHKSVSWYQQVLGQGPQFIFQYYEKEERGRGNFPDRFSARQFPNYSSELNVNALLLGDSALYLCACQREETQYFGPGTRLLVL.

Written as DNA, the CDR3 is TGTGCCAGCTCTTCGGGGTTCGGCTCTGGAAACACCATATATTTT. This codes for CASSSGFGSGNTIYF. V is TRBV18 and J is TRBJ1-3; D remains unclear. This CDR3 comprises 15 residues. Trimming took off 6 bases at V and 0 bases at J, with 12 bases between the two ends. CDR1 is KGHSH and CDR2 is LQKENI in the germline V gene.

The CDR3 nucleotides are TGTGCCAGCAGTTACCTAGGGACAGCGAAGGGGGAGCTGTTTTTT. It is translated as CASSYLGTAKGELFF. The chain couples TRBV6-5 to TRBJ2-2, with TRBD1 matching 7 bases. Germline lookup yields CDR1 MNHEY and CDR2 SVGAGI. The V gene end was trimmed by 2 bases and the J gene end by 8 bases; junction bases not matched to a gene: 8. The CDR3 spans 15 residues.

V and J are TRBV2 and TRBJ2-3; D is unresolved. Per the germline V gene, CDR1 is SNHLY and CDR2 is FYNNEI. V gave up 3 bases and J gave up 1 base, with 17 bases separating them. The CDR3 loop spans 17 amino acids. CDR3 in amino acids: CASSDSLPATGTDTQYF. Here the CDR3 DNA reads TGTGCCAGCAGTGATAGTTTACCAGCGACGGGCACAGATACGCAGTATTTT.

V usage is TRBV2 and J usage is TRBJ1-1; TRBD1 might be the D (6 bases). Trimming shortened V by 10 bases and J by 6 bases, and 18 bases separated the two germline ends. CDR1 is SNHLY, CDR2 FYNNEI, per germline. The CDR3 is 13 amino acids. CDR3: CATPGGQRPEAFF. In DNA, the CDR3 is TGTGCCACCCCGGGGGGCCAACGTCCTGAAGCTTTCTTT.

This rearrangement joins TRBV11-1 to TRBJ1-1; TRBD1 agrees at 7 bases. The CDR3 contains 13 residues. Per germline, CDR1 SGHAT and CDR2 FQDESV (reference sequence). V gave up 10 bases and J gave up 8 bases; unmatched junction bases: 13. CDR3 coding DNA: TGTGCCACGAGCCTCCTCCAGGGACAGGAAGCTTTCTTT. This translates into CATSLLQGQEAFF.